This T cell receptor beta chain was found in a study of CD8 T cells in ankylosing spondylitis (dated by TCRdb to about 2017). A note on the overall study: The study profiled T cell receptor beta repertoires in healthy donors and ankylosing spondylitis patients to find disease-linked TCR variants. The full study cohort was made up of approximately 27 ankylosing spondylitis patients and roughly 98 healthy donors. Peripheral blood samples were taken, and synovial fluid was additionally collected from ankylosing spondylitis patients. What the research found in general, with its limitations: A CD8+ phenotype was shown by the disease-linked clones, which were found at relatively low frequencies in peripheral blood. The disease-linked clones were reported as significantly enriched in matched synovial fluid samples from ankylosing spondylitis patients. Some TCR beta motif variants had previously been reported in synovial fluid and blood of reactive arthritis patients, which suggested common disease-initiation mechanisms. Blood from ankylosing spondylitis patients appeared to be characterized by a TCR beta motif composed of roughly eight highly homologous amino acid variants.

The CDR3 holds 14 amino acids from the cysteine to the phenylalanine. Of all the DNA, just the CDR3 is kept, 42 bases in frame from base 1. V was cut back by 3 bases and J by 5 bases, leaving a gap of 11 bases between them. This clonotype was recorded a few times. This receptor's antigen is unknown. No much larger clonotype is one base removed from it; base qualities were not supplied. The sequencer was an Illumina HiSeq 2500. Quantitative 5'-RACE with molecular barcodes was the method used to prepare the TCR beta libraries. The source study handled its data this way. A new computational method based on a probabilistic model of VDJ rearrangement was used to identify disease-linked TCR variants. TCRdb ran its own pipeline on the public reads, namely fastp trimming at Q25 and MiXCR clone calling, and kept in-frame beta chains. Rows matching on CDR3 protein sequence are summarized as one entry with the most common DNA and genes. In this record, the V and J calls reflect TCRdb's handling and not the investigators' own analysis. This sample is represented by about 250,000 distinct CDR3 sequences; 32% of them were singletons. The top ten clonotypes cover about 4.2% of the sample.

The rearranged segments are TRBV12-3 or TRBV12-4 and TRBJ1-5, with an unclear D gene assignment. This clonotype was sampled from a male donor with ankylosing spondylitis or in good health (not recorded which). What was sequenced was blood, either unsorted or a sorted T cell fraction (not recorded which). In nucleotide form, the sequence is TGTGCCAGCAGTTTCGGGTCAGAAGATCAGCCCCAGCATTTT. Translated, this is CASSFGSEDQPQHF.